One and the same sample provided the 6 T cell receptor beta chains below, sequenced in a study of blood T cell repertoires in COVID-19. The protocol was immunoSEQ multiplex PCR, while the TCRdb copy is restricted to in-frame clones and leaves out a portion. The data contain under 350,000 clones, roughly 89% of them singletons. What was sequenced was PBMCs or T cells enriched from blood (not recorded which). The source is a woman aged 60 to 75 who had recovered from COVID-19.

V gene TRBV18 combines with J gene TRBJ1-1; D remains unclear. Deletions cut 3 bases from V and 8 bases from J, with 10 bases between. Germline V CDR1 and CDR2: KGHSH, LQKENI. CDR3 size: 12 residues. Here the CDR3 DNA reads TGTGCCAGCTCACCCTCAAACGAGGAAGCTTTCTTT. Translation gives CASSPSNEEAFF.

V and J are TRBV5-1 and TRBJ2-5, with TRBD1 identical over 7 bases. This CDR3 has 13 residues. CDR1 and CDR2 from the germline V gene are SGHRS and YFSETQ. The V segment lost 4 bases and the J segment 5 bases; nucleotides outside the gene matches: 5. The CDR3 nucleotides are TGCGCCAGCAGCGTACAGGGGCGGGAGACCCAGTACTTC. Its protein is CASSVQGRETQYF.

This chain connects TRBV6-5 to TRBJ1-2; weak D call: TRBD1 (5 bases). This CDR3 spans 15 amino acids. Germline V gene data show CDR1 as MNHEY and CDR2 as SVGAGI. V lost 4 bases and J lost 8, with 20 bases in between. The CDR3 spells CASSWQVAGSQGYTF. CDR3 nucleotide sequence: TGTGCCAGCAGTTGGCAAGTGGCAGGGTCTCAGGGCTACACCTTC.

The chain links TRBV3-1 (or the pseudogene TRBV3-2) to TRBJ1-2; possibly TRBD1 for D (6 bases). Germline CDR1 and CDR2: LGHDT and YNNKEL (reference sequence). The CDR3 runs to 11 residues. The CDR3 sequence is CPAKRGYGYTF. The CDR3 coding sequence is TGTCCCGCAAAGAGGGGGTATGGCTACACCTTC.

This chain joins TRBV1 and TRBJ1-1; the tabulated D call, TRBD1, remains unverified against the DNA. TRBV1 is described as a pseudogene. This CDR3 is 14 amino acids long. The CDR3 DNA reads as TGCACCAGCAGCCAAAAAGGACAGTACACTGAAGCTTTCTTT. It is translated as CTSSQKGQYTEAFF.

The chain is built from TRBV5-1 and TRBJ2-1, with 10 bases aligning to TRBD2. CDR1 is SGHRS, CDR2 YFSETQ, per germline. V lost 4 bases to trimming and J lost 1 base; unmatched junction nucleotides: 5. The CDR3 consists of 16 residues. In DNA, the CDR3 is TGCGCCAGCAGCCTAGAACTAGCGGGGTCCTACAATGAGCAGTTCTTC. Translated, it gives CASSLELAGSYNEQFF.